Following are 3 T cell receptor beta chains from one sample sequenced in a study of blood T cell repertoires in COVID-19. The repertoire was sequenced with immunoSEQ multiplex PCR; TCRdb's copy has only in-frame clones and lacks some. Of about 240,000 clones in the sample, around 85% are singletons; the top ten hold 6.2%. Material: peripheral blood. These receptors all come from a man aged 60-69 years with acute or convalescent COVID-19.

This clone has a handful of counts. At the DNA level, this CDR3 is encoded by other sequences in the same sample as well. The CDR3 sequence is CASSQGLAGDNEQFF. The CDR3, as DNA: TGCGCCAGCAGCCAAGGACTAGCGGGAGACAATGAGCAGTTCTTC. The chain joins TRBV4-3 to TRBJ2-1, with 12 bases matching TRBD2. Per the germline V gene, CDR1 is LGHNA and CDR2 is YSLEER. Trimming removed 1 base from V and 5 bases from J; junction bases left unmatched: 0. This CDR3 has 15 amino acids.

V and J are TRBV18 and TRBJ2-5; the D gene is possibly TRBD2 (5 bases). V was cut by 5 bases and J by 1 base, with 11 bases left in between. Per germline, CDR1 KGHSH and CDR2 LQKENI. The CDR3 loop spans 14 amino acids. This chain's CDR3 is CASSYSRGQETQYF. As DNA, the CDR3 is TGTGCCAGCTCATATTCCCGGGGCCAAGAGACCCAGTACTTC.

The V gene is TRBV9, the J gene TRBJ1-6; D unresolved. This CDR3 has 14 amino acids. Germline values: CDR1 SGDLS, CDR2 YYNGEE. With 0 bases removed from V and 8 bases from J, the gap between germline ends came to 9 bases. The DNA for the CDR3 is TGTGCCAGCAGCGTAGAACAGTTCGATTCACCCCTCCACTTT. Amino acid sequence: CASSVEQFDSPLHF.